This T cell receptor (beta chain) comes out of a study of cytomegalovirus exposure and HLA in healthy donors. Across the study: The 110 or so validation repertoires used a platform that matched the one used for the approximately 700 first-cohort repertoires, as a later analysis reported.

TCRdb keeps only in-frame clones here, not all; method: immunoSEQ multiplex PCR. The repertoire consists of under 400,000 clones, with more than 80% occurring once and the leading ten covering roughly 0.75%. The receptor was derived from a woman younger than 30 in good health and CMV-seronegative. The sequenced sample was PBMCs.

The CDR3 spells CASSGAVWGREVNGYTF. As DNA, the CDR3 is TGTGCCAGCAGCGGAGCGGTCTGGGGCAGGGAGGTGAATGGCTACACCTTC. The gene calls are TRBV7-9 and TRBJ1-2, with D perhaps matching TRBD1 (5 bases). V was cut by 5 bases and J by 6 bases, with 25 bases left in between. Germline V gene data show CDR1 as SEHNR and CDR2 as FQNEAQ (reference sequence). The CDR3 covers 17 residues.